The clone carrying this T cell receptor (beta chain) was counted between two and nine times. The antigen is unknown. Sequencing used immunoSEQ multiplex PCR; TCRdb keeps in-frame clones, though not all of them. Altogether about 120,000 clones are present, around 94% being singletons, with the ten largest covering around 1.7%. This record comes from a study of T cell responses to AZD1222 COVID-19 vaccine. Whole-study findings and limits: When two AZD1222 doses had been given, Spike-specific TCR breadth and depth rose.

CDR3 length equals 17 residues. After removal of 4 bases from V and 7 bases from J, the junction contained 13 bases not matched to a gene. CDR1 KGHDR and CDR2 SFDVKD come from the germline V gene. Material: peripheral blood, obtained on day 0 of AZD1222 vaccination. The clonotype was recovered from an adult in good health. The V call is TRBV24-1, the J call TRBJ1-2, with 11 positions matching TRBD1. CDR3 in amino acids: CATSEAGTGGSAAGYTF. The CDR3 coding sequence is TGTGCCACCAGTGAGGCCGGGACAGGGGGATCCGCAGCTGGCTACACCTTC.